This T cell receptor beta chain was sequenced for a study of cytomegalovirus exposure and HLA in healthy donors. The study, taken as a whole, reports: The listing of approximately 160 TCR beta chains classed them as cytomegalovirus-associated. V- and J-gene trimming in TCR beta was tied to a missense DCLRE1C variant by an analysis performed later.

This CDR3 is built from 15 residues. V lost 1 base to trimming and J lost 2 bases; unmatched junction nucleotides: 5. CDR1 is SGHTA and CDR2 is FQGNSA in the germline V gene. PCR primers comprised 60 Vbeta and 13 Jbeta primers. Generated by immunoSEQ multiplex PCR, the TCRdb table keeps only in-frame clones and is missing some. The sample records roughly 190,000 clones, roughly 72% being singletons. This clone was seen only a few times. Its antigen remains unidentified. This clonotype was obtained from a young woman in good health and CMV-seropositive. The chain links TRBV7-2 to TRBJ2-7; 7 bases agree with TRBD2. Sequenced material: PBMCs. The CDR3 sequence: CASSLGLAAPYEQYF. In nucleotides, the CDR3 is TGTGCCAGCAGCTTAGGGCTAGCGGCGCCCTACGAGCAGTACTTC.